These 8 T cell receptor beta chains were sequenced from one sample in a study of shared clonotypes between healthy human individuals (dated by TCRdb to about 2020). The library was generated by the immunoSEQ multiplex PCR assay. The table was pulled from immuneACCESS by TCRdb, which kept in-frame rearrangements only. Such tables lose some clones; where checked, under half of the loss comes from unresolved V genes, and the rest has no known cause. The sample has 2 million to 3 million clones on record, approximately 94% of them singletons. The ten largest clonotypes hold approximately 0.35% of the sample. Sequencing was carried out using naive CD4+ T cells from PBMCs. The sample's cell subset or site, from its label and the paper: CD45RA+ positively selected. The receptor source for this set is a man younger than 30 in good health. Some clones in this sample may be carry-over from other donors' samples.

J is TRBJ2-5 and V is TRBV25-1; 7 positions agree with TRBD1. This CDR3 spans 16 amino acids. Unmatched junction bases numbered 11, after V lost 3 bases and J lost 4 bases. Germline V gene sequence: CDR1 MGHDK, CDR2 SYGVNS. The CDR3 sequence: CASSDPLTGPLETQYF. As DNA, the CDR3 is TGTGCCAGCAGTGACCCCCTGACAGGGCCCCTAGAGACCCAGTACTTC.

This clone was seen a few times. The rearrangement uses TRBV18 and TRBJ2-7; D remains unclear. The germline V gene has CDR1 KGHSH and CDR2 LQKENI. CDR3 length: 14 residues. V lost 3 bases to trimming and J lost 5 bases, with 14 bases between them. In nucleotides, the CDR3 is TGTGCCAGCTCACCCGGATTGGTGAATAACGAGCAGTACTTC. Residues: CASSPGLVNNEQYF.

The chain recombines TRBV28 with TRBJ2-7, with 8 nucleotides matching TRBD2. CDR3 length: 15 residues. Germline lookup yields CDR1 MDHEN and CDR2 SYDVKM. V shed 5 bases, J shed 8 bases, and the junction held 14 bases outside the gene matches. The DNA for the CDR3 is TGTGCCAGCAGTCCCCCGGGGGGGACCCTCGGGAAGCAGTACTTC. Residues: CASSPPGGTLGKQYF. Full variable domain (remainder filled in from reference TRBV28 and TRBJ2-7): DVKVTQSSRYLVKRTGEKVFLECVQDMDHENMFWYRQDPGLGLRLIYFSYDVKMKEKGDIPEGYSVSREKKERFSLILESASTNQTSMYLCASSPPGGTLGKQYFGPGTRLTVT.

This clone was seen just once. The chain couples TRBV11-2 to TRBJ2-1; a possible D gene is TRBD2 (5 bases). Germline CDR1 reads SGHAT; CDR2 reads FQNNGV. Trimming took off 2 bases at V and 9 bases at J, with 8 bases between the two ends. The CDR3 consists of 12 residues. The CDR3: CASSLNRGEQFF. The CDR3 DNA reads TGTGCCAGCAGCTTAAACCGGGGTGAGCAGTTCTTC.

CDR3 in DNA: TGTGCCAGCAGTTTACGTGCTCTTGAGCAGTACTTC. It codes for CASSLRALEQYF. The chain is built from TRBV28 and TRBJ2-7; D is unresolved. Germline CDR1 reads MDHEN; CDR2 reads SYDVKM. Trimming took off 2 bases at V and 7 bases at J, with 9 bases between the two ends. This CDR3 has 12 amino acids.

The chain is built from TRBV6-5 and TRBJ1-2, with D unresolved. Germline CDR1 is MNHEY and CDR2 is SVGAGI. V gave up 0 bases and J gave up 1 base, with 6 bases separating them. The CDR3 is 14 residues long. The CDR3 DNA reads as TGTGCCAGCAGTTACTCTTGGGGTAACTATGGCTACACCTTC. It translates to CASSYSWGNYGYTF.

The genes are TRBV6-5 and TRBJ1-4; tentatively, D is TRBD1 (5 bases). Germline V CDR1 and CDR2: MNHEY, SVGAGI. The CDR3 runs 15 residues. V shed 1 base and J shed 5 bases, with 11 bases lying between them. CDR3 amino acids: CASSYFRASNEKLFF. The DNA for the CDR3 is TGTGCCAGCAGTTACTTCAGGGCCTCCAATGAAAAACTGTTTTTT.

V and J are TRBV7-2 and TRBJ2-7, with 13 nucleotides matching TRBD2. V dropped 5 bases and J dropped 2; count of bases not matched to a gene: 3. Germline lookup yields CDR1 SGHTA and CDR2 FQGNSA. This CDR3 comprises 15 residues. In DNA form, the CDR3 reads TGTGCCAGCAGCGCGGGACTAGCGGGAACCTACGAGCAGTACTTC. As protein: CASSAGLAGTYEQYF.